These 23 T cell receptor beta chains were all obtained from the same sample, sequenced in a study of blood T cell repertoires in COVID-19. Libraries were prepared by immunoSEQ multiplex PCR; TCRdb keeps only in-frame clonotypes and omits some of them. The sample has around 280,000 clones, approximately 83% seen once. The sample consisted of peripheral blood. These receptors were taken from a woman aged 25-40 years who had recovered from COVID-19.

V is TRBV19 and J is TRBJ2-7, with a weak D call TRBD1 (5 bases). The CDR3 extends over 15 amino acids. CDR1 is LNHDA, CDR2 SQIVND, per germline (reference sequence). V dropped 4 bases and J dropped 1 base, with 14 bases sitting between them. CDR3 nucleotide sequence: TGTGCCAGTAGTAAGGGGCAGGGCTTATCCTACGAGCAGTACTTC. Protein sequence: CASSKGQGLSYEQYF.

CDR3 sequence reads: CASSYGGESPYEQYF. DNA of the CDR3: TGTGCCAGCAGTTACGGGGGGGAATCCCCCTACGAGCAGTACTTC. The J gene is TRBJ2-7, the V gene TRBV6-2 or TRBV6-3, with 7 positions matching TRBD2. CDR1 MNHEY and CDR2 SVGEGT come from the germline V gene. The CDR3 has 15 residues. V shed 2 bases and J 2 bases; nucleotides not matched to a gene: 6.

This chain connects TRBV25-1 to TRBJ2-1, with 8 bases fitting TRBD2. V shed 3 bases and J 4 bases; nucleotides not matched to a gene: 2. The CDR3 contains 14 residues. Germline V gene data show CDR1 as MGHDK and CDR2 as SYGVNS. The chain's CDR3 is CASSETGGYNEQFF. The CDR3, as DNA: TGTGCCAGCAGTGAGACGGGGGGGTACAATGAGCAGTTCTTC.

This clone was observed once. This chain links TRBV5-1 with TRBJ2-3; possibly TRBD1 for D (6 bases). Trimming pared 1 base from V and 2 bases from J, leaving 11 bases between. The CDR3 contains 15 residues. Per the germline V gene, CDR1 is SGHRS and CDR2 is YFSETQ. CDR3: CASSLLTGPTDTQYF. CDR3 nucleotide sequence: TGCGCCAGCAGCTTGCTCACAGGGCCCACAGATACGCAGTATTTT.

The chain uses TRBV7-9 and TRBJ2-3, with D perhaps TRBD2 (5 bases). The V end was cut by 0 bases, the J end by 4 bases, with 14 bases between. The CDR3 is made up of 16 amino acids. From germline, CDR1 is SEHNR and CDR2 FQNEAQ (reference sequence). CDR3 sequence reads: CASSLAYGEQADTQYF. DNA for the CDR3: TGTGCCAGCAGCTTAGCATACGGGGAGCAGGCAGATACGCAGTATTTT.

This chain joins TRBV5-3 and TRBJ2-4; D remains ambiguous. TRBV5-3 is an ORF, with its function uncertain. The CDR3 sequence is 15 residues long. V gave up 4 bases and J gave up 0 bases, with 11 bases separating them. CDR3 nucleotide sequence: TGTGCCAGAAGCCCCCCGGCGGCAGCCAAAAACATTCAGTACTTC. The encoded protein is CARSPPAAAKNIQYF.

The J gene is TRBJ2-3, the V gene TRBV27, with 8 bases fitting TRBD1. This CDR3 is 16 amino acids long. V lost 5 bases to trimming and J lost 2 bases; unmatched junction nucleotides: 9. The germline CDR1 and CDR2 sequences are MNHEY and SMNVEV (reference sequence). The CDR3 sequence: CASSPGGAYYTDTQYF. The CDR3 DNA follows: TGTGCCAGCAGTCCAGGGGGCGCTTATTACACAGATACGCAGTATTTT.

The J gene is TRBJ1-1, the V gene TRBV6-5; the match to TRBD1 covers 10 bases. V lost 5 bases to trimming and J lost 10 bases; unmatched junction nucleotides: 13. This CDR3 comprises 15 residues. Germline loops: CDR1 MNHEY, CDR2 SVGAGI. This CDR3 reads CASSPFRTGGLLAFF. The CDR3 DNA reads TGTGCCAGCAGTCCCTTTAGGACAGGGGGTTTGTTAGCTTTCTTT.

The V gene is TRBV6-5, the J gene TRBJ2-2, with D tentatively TRBD1 (6 bases). The V gene lost 7 bases and the J gene lost 5 bases, with 14 bases spanning the gap. This CDR3 spans 14 amino acids. Germline-derived CDR1 and CDR2 are MNHEY and SVGAGI. The CDR3, as DNA: TGTGCCAGCAACACAGGGTTGGATACCGGGGAGCTGTTTTTT. It is translated as CASNTGLDTGELFF.

In the case of this clone: One junction end disagrees with the germline gene, perhaps due to a read error. This chain joins TRBV3-1 (or the pseudogene TRBV3-2) and TRBJ1-2; D unresolved. Germline-derived CDR1 and CDR2 are LGHDT and YNNKEL (reference sequence). This CDR3 contains 12 residues. The CDR3 reads CASSQARRETLF. The CDR3 nucleotides are TGTGCCAGCAGCCAAGCCCGCCGGGAGACACTTTTC.

The chain uses TRBV6-6 and TRBJ2-7; 8 nucleotides match TRBD2. CDR3 size: 14 residues. V was pared by 3 bases and J by 6 bases, with 7 bases of the junction left unmatched. CDR1 MNHNY and CDR2 SVGAGI come from the germline V gene (reference sequence). CDR3 nucleotides: TGTGCCAGCAGTTATTACGGACTAGCCTCCGAGCAGTACTTC. Residues: CASSYYGLASEQYF.

The chain employs TRBV9 and TRBJ1-4; no firm D call. The CDR3 extends over 14 amino acids. V lost 1 base and J 8 bases, leaving 12 bases between the germline ends. Germline CDR1 and CDR2: SGDLS and YYNGEE. CDR3 sequence (DNA): TGTGCCAGCAGCGTAAACGGACTCGGGGAAAAACTGTTTTTT. Translating gives CASSVNGLGEKLFF.

The chain recombines TRBV28 with TRBJ1-6, with a weak D call TRBD1 (6 bases). The CDR3 runs to 15 residues. Trimming removed 5 bases from V and 1 base from J, with 9 bases in between. CDR1 is MDHEN, CDR2 SYDVKM, per germline. CDR3 DNA sequence: TGTGCCAGCAGTGCGCAGGGGTCCTATAATTCACCCCTCCACTTT. Its protein is CASSAQGSYNSPLHF.

This chain joins TRBV9 and TRBJ2-1, with D perhaps TRBD2 (5 bases). The CDR3 has 13 amino acids. Germline V gene sequence: CDR1 SGDLS, CDR2 YYNGEE. Trimming cost V 0 bases and J 9 bases, with 10 bases left between them. CDR3 region: CASSVELAGEQFF. CDR3 nucleotide sequence: TGTGCCAGCAGCGTAGAGCTAGCTGGTGAGCAGTTCTTC.

The chain employs TRBV6-5 and TRBJ2-5; D is perhaps TRBD1 (5 bases). Trimming left V 6 bases short and J 4 bases short, with 15 bases between. This CDR3 has 14 residues. In germline, CDR1 is MNHEY, CDR2 SVGAGI. The CDR3 bases are TGTGCCAGCAGCCACGCACAGGATCGAGAGACCCAGTACTTC. Residues: CASSHAQDRETQYF.

The rearrangement uses TRBV9 and TRBJ1-1; 7 positions agree with TRBD1. The ends lost 3 bases at V and 0 bases at J; junction bases unmatched: 2. This CDR3 has 14 amino acids. Germline CDR1 is SGDLS and CDR2 is YYNGEE. The DNA for the CDR3 is TGTGCCAGCAGCGGGGACAGAATGAACACTGAAGCTTTCTTT. It specifies CASSGDRMNTEAFF.

The V call is TRBV5-4, the J call TRBJ2-7; 7 nucleotides line up with TRBD2. The germline gives CDR1 SGHNT, CDR2 YYREEE (reference sequence). The ends lost 3 bases at V and 6 bases at J; junction bases unmatched: 3. The CDR3 covers 12 residues. CDR3 DNA sequence: TGTGCCAGCAGCTGGGGGGGGACCGAGCAGTACTTC. It codes for CASSWGGTEQYF.

This clone was recorded only once. This chain links TRBV24-1 with TRBJ2-7; 9 bases match TRBD1. V lost 9 bases and J lost 5; bases outside the gene matches: 7. The V gene's germline CDR1 is KGHDR and CDR2 SFDVKD. The CDR3 loop spans 13 amino acids. The CDR3, as DNA: TGTGCCACCGGGGGACAGGGCGTAGACGAGCAGTACTTC. Its protein product is CATGGQGVDEQYF.

The genes are TRBV9 and TRBJ2-4; TRBD2 is a possible D gene (7 bases). V lost 0 bases to trimming and J lost 7 bases, with 11 bases between them. Germline V gives CDR1 SGDLS, CDR2 YYNGEE. The CDR3 totals 14 residues. The CDR3 here is CASSVGGRGNIQYF. The CDR3 nucleotides are TGTGCCAGCAGCGTAGGTGGGAGGGGGAACATTCAGTACTTC.

V gene TRBV7-6 combines with J gene TRBJ1-1; weak D call: TRBD1 (6 bases). Germline V lookup: CDR1 SGHVS, CDR2 FNYEAQ. Trimming pared 1 base from V and 4 bases from J, leaving 10 bases between. The CDR3 loop spans 14 amino acids. CDR3 in DNA: TGTGCCAGCAGCTTAGAAGGGGGTGGCACTGAAGCTTTCTTT. It codes for CASSLEGGGTEAFF. The complete variable domain, with remaining parts taken from reference TRBV7-6 and TRBJ1-1, reads GAGVSQSPRYKVTKRGQDVALRCDPISGHVSLYWYRQALGQGPEFLTYFNYEAQQDKSGLPNDRFSAERPEGSISTLTIQRTEQRDSAMYRCASSLEGGGTEAFFGQGTRLTVV.

The CDR3 region has the DNA TGTGCCAGCAGTTTAAGTGAACCAGTGTACAATGAGCAGTTCTTC. Amino acids: CASSLSEPVYNEQFF. The chain has TRBV27 and TRBJ2-1; D unclear. The CDR3 length is 15 residues. Germline CDR1 MNHEY, CDR2 SMNVEV (reference sequence). Trimming left V 2 bases short and J 4 bases short, with 12 bases between.

This clone showed up just a few times. This chain joins TRBV7-9 and TRBJ2-3; TRBD2 might be the D (6 bases). Germline V lookup: CDR1 SEHNR, CDR2 FQNEAQ (reference sequence). The CDR3 length is 15 residues. Between the trimmed V and J ends, which lost 6 bases and 0 bases, there was a span of 13 bases. The CDR3 loop reads CASSMGRTSTDTQYF. In nucleotides, the CDR3 is TGTGCCAGCAGTATGGGGAGGACTAGCACAGATACGCAGTATTTT.

This chain joins TRBV29-1 and TRBJ1-1, with a tentative D call TRBD1 (5 bases). With 3 bases removed from V and 5 bases from J, the gap between germline ends came to 13 bases. The CDR3 loop spans 13 amino acids. Per germline, CDR1 SQVTM and CDR2 ANQGSEA. The CDR3 DNA reads as TGCAGCGTTGACTTTGGGGAGGGGACTGAAGCTTTCTTT. It is translated as CSVDFGEGTEAFF.